What follows are 9 T cell receptor beta chains derived from one specimen sequenced in a study of CD8+ T cells in alopecia areata. Reverse transcribed after extraction, RNA yielded cDNA as the sequencing template. Repertoires were generated with immunoSEQ multiplex PCR, while TCRdb's copy carries only in-frame clones and drops some. The sample carries roughly 120,000 clones, roughly 50% recorded once. Treatment noted: oral pan-JAK inhibitor, 5-10 mg twice daily. Sequences were derived from CD8+ T cells sorted from blood, sampled at week 24, from a patient treated with tofacitinib. All receptors come from a human donor with alopecia areata.

This sequence joins TRBV27 and TRBJ2-7, with unresolved D. V was trimmed by 0 bases and J by 3 bases, leaving 6 bases between them. CDR1 and CDR2 from the germline V gene are MNHEY and SMNVEV (reference sequence). CDR3 size: 13 residues. Here the CDR3 DNA reads TGTGCCAGCAGTTTATCTAGCCTCTACGAGCAGTACTTC. Translation gives CASSLSSLYEQYF.

This clone was detected a few times. The J gene is TRBJ2-1, the V gene TRBV29-1; D not resolved. V was trimmed by 4 bases and J by 6 bases, leaving 19 bases between them. Germline CDR1 SQVTM, CDR2 ANQGSEA. This CDR3 has 15 residues. The CDR3 reads CSVGPTALGFNEQFF. CDR3 sequence (DNA): TGCAGCGTTGGCCCGACCGCTCTGGGGTTCAATGAGCAGTTCTTC.

J is TRBJ2-7 and V is TRBV2; 8 nucleotides line up with TRBD2. The CDR3 extends over 13 amino acids. Germline CDR1 is SNHLY and CDR2 is FYNNEI. The J segment lost 5 bases and the V segment lost 7 bases, leaving 7 bases of the junction unmatched. The chain's CDR3 is CASNSGLVHEQYF. The CDR3 nucleotides read TGTGCCAGCAATTCGGGACTAGTCCACGAGCAGTACTTC.

CDR3 loop: CASSLDRGYEQYF. The CDR3 coding sequence is TGTGCCAGCAGCTTAGATCGCGGTTACGAGCAGTACTTC. This chain connects TRBV11-2 to TRBJ2-7; D call uncertain. The V end lost 0 bases, the J end lost 4 bases, and 7 bases lay between the germline ends. The CDR3 sequence is 13 residues long. CDR1 and CDR2 (germline): SGHAT, FQNNGV. The complete variable domain, with remaining parts taken from reference TRBV11-2 and TRBJ2-7, reads EAGVAQSPRYKIIEKRQSVAFWCNPISGHATLYWYQQILGQGPKLLIQFQNNGVVDDSQLPKDRFSAERLKGVDSTLKIQPAKLEDSAVYLCASSLDRGYEQYFGPGTRLTVT.

This sequence joins TRBV4-1 and TRBJ2-7, with D possibly matching TRBD2 (5 bases). Germline V gene lookup returns CDR1 MGHRA and CDR2 YSYEKL. V was cut by 4 bases and J by 1 base, with 11 bases left in between. CDR3 length: 14 residues. The chain's CDR3 is CASSPQWRSYEQYF. DNA of the CDR3: TGCGCCAGCAGCCCGCAGTGGAGGTCCTACGAGCAGTACTTC.

V usage is TRBV9 and J usage is TRBJ1-2; tentative D call: TRBD1 (5 bases). Per the germline V gene, CDR1 is SGDLS and CDR2 is YYNGEE. V lost 3 bases, J lost 3 bases, and 12 bases lay in between. The CDR3 is made up of 14 amino acids. CDR3 region: CASSATGTYYGYTF. CDR3 nucleotides: TGTGCCAGCAGCGCAACCGGGACTTACTATGGCTACACCTTC.

Here the CDR3 reads CAWSSGTNYGYTF. Written as DNA, the CDR3 is TGTGCCTGGAGTTCGGGGACTAACTATGGCTACACCTTC. V and J are TRBV30 and TRBJ1-2; D not resolved. The CDR3 loop spans 13 amino acids. V lost 2 bases and J 0 bases, leaving 7 bases between the germline ends. Germline V gives CDR1 GTSNPN, CDR2 SVGIG (reference sequence).

By sample share, this clone is medium-sized. CDR3 residues: CASSEGTGADTQYF. The DNA for the CDR3 is TGTGCCAGCAGTGAAGGGACAGGGGCAGATACGCAGTATTTT. The chain joins TRBV6-1 to TRBJ2-3; 9 nucleotides match TRBD1. Trimming took 1 base from V and 4 from J; bases not matched to a gene: 0. The CDR3 runs to 14 residues. The germline V gene has CDR1 MNHNS and CDR2 SASEGT.

The V and J genes are TRBV27 and TRBJ2-1, with D hard to call. Trimming stripped 5 bases from V and 14 bases from J, with 16 bases between. The CDR3 sequence is 12 residues long. Germline CDR1 and CDR2: MNHEY and SMNVEV (reference sequence). The CDR3 loop is CASSPRSFGEFF. The CDR3 DNA follows: TGTGCCAGCAGTCCGCGGTCGTTCGGTGAGTTCTTC.